This passage covers 26 T cell receptor beta chains from one sample sequenced in a study of blood T cell repertoires in COVID-19. Assay: immunoSEQ multiplex PCR; the TCRdb copy retains only in-frame clones and omits some. The sample lists under 250,000 clones, 84% seen once, with under 4.5% in the top ten. The sample comprised peripheral blood. These receptors were obtained from a man over 45 with acute or convalescent COVID-19.

The V gene is TRBV6-5, the J gene TRBJ1-2, with 8 positions matching TRBD1. The CDR3 totals 13 residues. Trimming took 7 bases from V and 2 from J; bases not matched to a gene: 3. CDR1 MNHEY and CDR2 SVGAGI come from the germline V gene. The CDR3 nucleotides read TGTGCCAGCATGAGGACAGGGAACTATGGCTACACCTTC. It codes for CASMRTGNYGYTF.

The chain employs TRBV3-1 (or the pseudogene TRBV3-2) and TRBJ2-2; the match to TRBD1 covers 7 bases. The CDR3 is made up of 17 amino acids. The germline CDR1 and CDR2 sequences are LGHDT and YNNKEL (reference sequence). V lost 0 bases, J lost 6 bases, and 10 bases stayed unmatched. The CDR3 bases are TGTGCCAGCAGCCAAGAGTTGTCAGGGGGACGTGCCGGGGAGCTGTTTTTT. Its translation: CASSQELSGGRAGELFF.

The chain combines TRBV6-7 with TRBJ2-2, with TRBD1 identical over 9 bases. TRBV6-7 is known as an ORF, though its function is uncertain. The CDR3 spans 17 residues. Trimming cost V 6 bases and J 0 bases; bases outside gene matches: 8. CDR3 region: CASRPDRGLANTGELFF. CDR3 DNA: TGTGCCAGCAGACCGGACAGGGGTCTAGCGAACACCGGGGAGCTGTTTTTT.

The chain uses TRBV3-1 (or the pseudogene TRBV3-2) and TRBJ2-7, with a tentative D call TRBD1 (6 bases). The germline V gene has CDR1 LGHDT and CDR2 YNNKEL (reference sequence). This CDR3 has 14 residues. V was pared by 5 bases and J by 4 bases, with 15 bases between. The CDR3 protein is CASSAAQGTYEQYF. In DNA form, the CDR3 reads TGTGCCAGCAGCGCCGCTCAGGGGACGTACGAGCAGTACTTC.

The CDR3 spells CASSVGTSGRLTYEQYF. CDR3 DNA sequence: TGTGCCAGCAGCGTAGGAACTAGCGGGAGGCTGACCTACGAGCAGTACTTC. The V and J genes are TRBV9 and TRBJ2-7; 12 bases are a match to TRBD2. CDR3 length equals 17 residues. V shed 0 bases, J shed 2 bases, and the junction held 6 bases outside the gene matches. CDR1 is SGDLS, CDR2 YYNGEE, per germline.

V usage is TRBV11-2 and J usage is TRBJ1-1, with no clear D. The V gene's germline CDR1 is SGHAT and CDR2 FQNNGV. The V end lost 0 bases, the J end lost 7 bases, and 6 bases lay between the germline ends. The CDR3 length is 12 residues. The CDR3 sequence: CASSLDSGEAFF. The CDR3 DNA sequence: TGTGCCAGCAGCTTAGATTCGGGTGAAGCTTTCTTT. The full variable domain, completed using reference TRBV11-2 and TRBJ1-1, is EAGVAQSPRYKIIEKRQSVAFWCNPISGHATLYWYQQILGQGPKLLIQFQNNGVVDDSQLPKDRFSAERLKGVDSTLKIQPAKLEDSAVYLCASSLDSGEAFFGQGTRLTVV.

The rearrangement joins TRBV21-1 to TRBJ2-5; no DNA check was done on the table's D call, TRBD1. TRBV21-1 is a pseudogene segment. CDR3 size: 15 residues. CDR3 loop: CASSKDGQEKETQYF. The DNA for the CDR3 is TGTGCCAGCAGCAAAGATGGACAGGAAAAAGAGACCCAGTACTTC.

The chain recombines TRBV4-1 with TRBJ1-2; no clear D gene. The CDR3 totals 16 residues. CDR1 is MGHRA, CDR2 YSYEKL, per germline. The V and J ends lost 4 bases and 4 bases respectively, with 19 bases between them. The DNA for the CDR3 is TGCGCCAGCAGCCTAATTTCGGAGGATTTGATCTATGGCTACACCTTC. This gives the protein CASSLISEDLIYGYTF.

The chain combines TRBV7-9 with TRBJ2-7; D gene unclear. This CDR3 spans 14 amino acids. Germline CDR1 and CDR2: SEHNR and FQNEAQ (reference sequence). Trimming took 1 base from V and 0 from J, leaving 7 bases between them. This CDR3 is CASSLEGGSYEQYF. The CDR3 DNA reads TGTGCCAGCAGCTTAGAAGGCGGCTCCTACGAGCAGTACTTC.

The V and J genes are TRBV7-9 and TRBJ1-2, with D perhaps TRBD1 (5 bases). The germline gives CDR1 SEHNR, CDR2 FQNEAQ (reference sequence). This CDR3 region has 14 residues. Trimming took 4 bases from V and 5 from J, leaving 14 bases between them. The CDR3 sequence is CASSSEGGAYGYTF. The CDR3 DNA reads as TGTGCCAGCAGCTCGGAGGGAGGGGCATATGGCTACACCTTC.

The rearrangement joins TRBV7-9 to TRBJ2-6; maybe TRBD1 (6 bases). The germline CDR1 and CDR2 sequences are SEHNR and FQNEAQ (reference sequence). The CDR3 runs 18 residues. The ends were cut back, 0 bases at V and 0 bases at J, with 12 bases in the middle. The CDR3 loop is CASSLAGTHRSGANVLTF. CDR3 nucleotide sequence: TGTGCCAGCAGCTTAGCCGGGACACACCGCTCTGGGGCCAACGTCCTGACTTTC.

This chain connects TRBV5-1 to TRBJ2-6; TRBD1 might be the D (6 bases). The germline V gene has CDR1 SGHRS and CDR2 YFSETQ. This CDR3 is built from 14 residues. Trimming removed 7 bases from V and 3 bases from J, with 11 bases in between. DNA for the CDR3: TGCGCCAGCGCCACAGGGTTTGGGGCCAACGTCCTGACTTTC. It encodes CASATGFGANVLTF.

The chain couples TRBV10-1 to TRBJ2-3, with D possibly matching TRBD1 (6 bases). V was cut by 6 bases and J by 1 base, with 11 bases left in between. The germline V gene has CDR1 WNHNN and CDR2 SYGVQD (reference sequence). The CDR3 totals 14 residues. The chain's CDR3 is CASSPGHGTDTQYF. DNA of the CDR3: TGCGCCAGCAGCCCGGGACACGGCACAGATACGCAGTATTTT.

The gene calls are TRBV30 and TRBJ2-2; D remains ambiguous. CDR1 is GTSNPN, CDR2 SVGIG, per germline (reference sequence). Trimming removed 2 bases at V and 3 bases at J, with 4 bases between. The CDR3 runs 12 residues. CDR3 amino acids: CAWSRDTGELFF. CDR3 DNA: TGTGCCTGGAGTCGGGACACCGGGGAGCTGTTTTTT.

The chain is built from TRBV2 and TRBJ2-7; D remains ambiguous. This CDR3 is 14 amino acids long. Germline CDR1 and CDR2: SNHLY and FYNNEI. V lost 1 base and J 2 bases, leaving 9 bases between the germline ends. The CDR3 DNA reads TGTGCCAGCAGTGAAGGGCCGCATACCTACGAGCAGTACTTC. Protein product: CASSEGPHTYEQYF.

The chain employs TRBV29-1 and TRBJ2-7; 7 positions match TRBD2. Germline lookup yields CDR1 SQVTM and CDR2 ANQGSEA. V lost 1 base, J lost 3 bases, and 9 bases stayed unmatched. The CDR3 has 15 residues. The CDR3 region is CSVEAPGEGFYEQYF. Written as DNA, the CDR3 is TGCAGCGTTGAAGCCCCCGGGGAGGGTTTCTACGAGCAGTACTTC.

The chain recombines TRBV30 with TRBJ1-2; weak D call: TRBD1 (5 bases). In germline, CDR1 is GTSNPN, CDR2 SVGIG (reference sequence). V lost 8 bases and J lost 8, with 24 bases in between. The CDR3 is made up of 14 amino acids. CDR3 sequence: CAGAPLRRLRGYTF. The CDR3 region has the DNA TGTGCCGGGGCGCCTTTGAGGCGATTAAGGGGCTACACCTTC. Full variable domain (remainder filled in from reference TRBV30 and TRBJ1-2): SQTIHQWPATLVQPVGSPLSLECTVEGTSNPNLYWYRQAAGRGLQLLFYSVGIGQISSEVPQNLSASRPQDRQFILSSKKLLLSDSGFYLCAGAPLRRLRGYTFGSGTRLTVV.

This chain uses TRBV9 with TRBJ2-7; D not certain. Germline assignment: CDR1 SGDLS and CDR2 YYNGEE. Between the trimmed V and J ends, which lost 3 bases and 3 bases, there was a span of 16 bases. CDR3 length: 15 amino acids. For the CDR3, the DNA is TGTGCCAGCAGCGCCCGTGATCCTCCGGGCTACGAGCAGTACTTC. Protein: CASSARDPPGYEQYF.

The chain combines TRBV27 with TRBJ2-7, with TRBD2 identical over 8 bases. The V and J ends lost 3 bases and 5 bases, in that order; junction bases with no gene match: 6. The CDR3 totals 14 residues. From germline, CDR1 is MNHEY and CDR2 SMNVEV (reference sequence). DNA of the CDR3: TGTGCCAGCAGTTTTGGGCCGGGGGGGAACGAGCAGTACTTC. Amino acids: CASSFGPGGNEQYF.

V and J are TRBV28 and TRBJ2-7, with 9 bases matching TRBD1. V shed 7 bases and J 5 bases; nucleotides not matched to a gene: 9. The CDR3 is made up of 14 amino acids. CDR1 and CDR2 from the germline V gene are MDHEN and SYDVKM. CDR3 region: CASNTPGQGDEQYF. Here the CDR3 DNA reads TGTGCCAGCAATACACCGGGACAGGGAGACGAGCAGTACTTC.

The rearrangement joins TRBV7-3 to TRBJ2-2; maybe TRBD2 (6 bases). The CDR3 consists of 13 residues. V was pared by 8 bases and J by 5 bases, with 12 bases between. Per germline, CDR1 SGHTA and CDR2 FQGTGA. The CDR3 bases are TGTGCCAGCGGGGCGGGAAGGACCGGGGAGCTGTTTTTT. It specifies CASGAGRTGELFF.

The chain recombines TRBV30 with TRBJ1-3, with TRBD1 as a possible D gene (5 bases). CDR1 is GTSNPN, CDR2 SVGIG, per germline (reference sequence). The CDR3 sequence is 13 residues long. V was pared by 5 bases and J by 0 bases, with 8 bases between. CDR3 bases: TGTGCCTGGGACAGCAACTCTGGAAACACCATATATTTT. It encodes CAWDSNSGNTIYF.

J is TRBJ1-2 and V is TRBV30; a possible D gene is TRBD1 (6 bases). The CDR3 runs to 12 residues. V gave up 7 bases and J gave up 2 bases, with 11 bases separating them. The germline V gene has CDR1 GTSNPN and CDR2 SVGIG (reference sequence). As DNA, the CDR3 is TGTGCCTCCCTAGGGGGAAACTATGGCTACACCTTC. Protein product: CASLGGNYGYTF. The full variable domain, with the rest looked up from reference TRBV30 and TRBJ1-2, is SQTIHQWPATLVQPVGSPLSLECTVEGTSNPNLYWYRQAAGRGLQLLFYSVGIGQISSEVPQNLSASRPQDRQFILSSKKLLLSDSGFYLCASLGGNYGYTFGSGTRLTVV.

J is TRBJ2-1 and V is TRBV21-1; TRBD2 is the table's D call, not checked against the DNA. TRBV21-1 is an annotated pseudogene. The CDR3 has 15 residues. Here the CDR3 reads CASSKIAGGSHEQFF. The CDR3 DNA follows: TGTGCCAGCAGCAAAATAGCGGGAGGGTCCCATGAGCAGTTCTTC.

This clone was seen just once. This chain links TRBV5-1 with TRBJ1-3; D is unclear. This CDR3 spans 13 amino acids. Per the germline V gene, CDR1 is SGHRS and CDR2 is YFSETQ. V was cut by 4 bases and J by 4 bases, with 9 bases left in between. This chain's CDR3 is CASSNTVGNTIYF. The CDR3 nucleotides read TGCGCCAGCAGCAATACAGTGGGAAACACCATATATTTT.

J is TRBJ1-2 and V is TRBV10-3; D ambiguous. The germline V gene encodes CDR1 ENHRY and CDR2 SYGVKD. The CDR3 spans 16 residues. V was shortened by 2 bases and J by 0 bases, with 13 bases between the two germline ends. CDR3 DNA sequence: TGTGCCATCAGTGAGGCCCCGGGGATGGCTAACTATGGCTACACCTTC. Protein: CAISEAPGMANYGYTF.